This note documents a single TCR beta chain sequence. Its antigen is as yet unknown. The data derive from a study of cytomegalovirus exposure and HLA in healthy donors. Findings of the study overall: Follow-up analysis later connected one missense variant in DCLRE1C with trimming of TCR beta V- and J-genes.

The PCR had 60 Vbeta and 13 Jbeta primers. Repertoires were generated with immunoSEQ multiplex PCR, while TCRdb's copy carries only in-frame clones and drops some. The sample contains approximately 190,000 clones, around 85% of which appear only once. Germline CDR1 SGHRS, CDR2 YFSETQ. CDR3 size: 18 residues. V lost 4 bases to trimming and J lost 0 bases, with 19 bases between them. Source material: PBMCs. The receptor was derived from a middle-aged man in good health and CMV-seronegative. The chain has TRBV5-1 and TRBJ1-4, with D perhaps TRBD1 (5 bases). The CDR3 region is CASSVRQRTKTTNEKLFF. DNA of the CDR3: TGCGCCAGCAGCGTCCGACAGAGAACCAAGACAACTAATGAAAAACTGTTTTTT.